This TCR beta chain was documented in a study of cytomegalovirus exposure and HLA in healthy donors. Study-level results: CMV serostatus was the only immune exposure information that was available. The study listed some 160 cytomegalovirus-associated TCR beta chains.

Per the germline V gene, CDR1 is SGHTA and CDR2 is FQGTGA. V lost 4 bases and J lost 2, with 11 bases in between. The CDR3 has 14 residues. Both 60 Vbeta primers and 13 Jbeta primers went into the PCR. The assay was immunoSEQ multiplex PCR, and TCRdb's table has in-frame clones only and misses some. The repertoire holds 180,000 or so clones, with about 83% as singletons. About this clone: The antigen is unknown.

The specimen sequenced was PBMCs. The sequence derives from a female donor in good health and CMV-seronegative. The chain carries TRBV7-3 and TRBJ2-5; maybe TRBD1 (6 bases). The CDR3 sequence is CASSSSGAQETQYF. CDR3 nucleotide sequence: TGTGCCAGCAGCTCCTCAGGGGCTCAAGAGACCCAGTACTTC.